Listed below are T cell receptor beta chains from one sample, sequenced in a study of cytomegalovirus exposure and HLA in healthy donors. Here immunoSEQ multiplex PCR was the method, and the copy in TCRdb shows in-frame clones only, minus some. The sample includes over 150,000 clones, roughly 80% of them seen just once. Sequenced: PBMCs. These receptors originate from a man between 25 and 39 years old in good health and CMV-seronegative. CDR3s include the opening cysteine and the closing phenylalanine or tryptophan. The D gene is left open where the match is weak. A clone size is listed for some rows: how often the clone was seen (once, few, many), or a class if it is expanded.

CDR3aa: CASSSMGQRNTGELFF
CDR3nt: TGCGCCAGCAGCTCCATGGGACAGCGGAACACCGGGGAGCTGTTTTTT
v_gene: TRBV4-1
d_gene: TRBD1
abundance: -
j_gene: TRBJ2-2

CDR3aa: CASSHDAGAKNIQYF
CDR3nt: TGTGCCAGCAGCCATGATGCAGGGGCCAAAAACATTCAGTACTTC
v_gene: TRBV11-2
d_gene: -
abundance: -
j_gene: TRBJ2-4

CDR3aa: CATSRVTSGRKYEQYF
CDR3nt: TGTGCCACCAGCAGAGTGACTAGCGGGAGGAAATACGAGCAGTACTTC
v_gene: TRBV15
d_gene: TRBD2
abundance: -
j_gene: TRBJ2-7

CDR3aa: CASRVLASGSTDTQYF
CDR3nt: TGTGCCTCAAGGGTCTTGGCTAGCGGGAGTACAGATACGCAGTATTTT
v_gene: TRBV19
d_gene: TRBD2
abundance: -
j_gene: TRBJ2-3

CDR3aa: CASNPTGQRETQYF
CDR3nt: TGTGCCAGCAACCCCACGGGACAACGAGAGACCCAGTACTTC
v_gene: TRBV7-9
d_gene: -
abundance: -
j_gene: TRBJ2-5

CDR3aa: CAWRGDWMDEQFF
CDR3nt: TGTGCCTGGAGAGGGGACTGGATGGATGAGCAGTTCTTC
v_gene: TRBV30
d_gene: -
abundance: -
j_gene: TRBJ2-1

CDR3aa: CASSIEGDRATEAFF
CDR3nt: TGTGCCAGTAGTATAGAAGGGGACAGGGCCACTGAAGCTTTCTTT
v_gene: TRBV19
d_gene: TRBD1
abundance: once
j_gene: TRBJ1-1

CDR3aa: CASSASGGGRGGYTF
CDR3nt: TGTGCCAGCAGCGCATCAGGGGGCGGAAGGGGTGGCTACACCTTC
v_gene: TRBV7-3
d_gene: TRBD1
abundance: -
j_gene: TRBJ1-2

CDR3aa: CASSWDSSYEQYF
CDR3nt: TGCGCCAGCAGCTGGGACAGTTCCTACGAGCAGTACTTC
v_gene: TRBV4-1
d_gene: TRBD1
abundance: -
j_gene: TRBJ2-7

CDR3aa: CASSRGDSLHF
CDR3nt: TGTGCCAGCAGCCGGGGGGACTCGCTTCATTTT
v_gene: TRBV28
d_gene: TRBD2
abundance: -
j_gene: TRBJ2-3

CDR3aa: CASSLGAGEKLGTEAFF
CDR3nt: TGTGCCAGCAGTTTAGGGGCAGGGGAGAAGTTGGGCACTGAAGCTTTCTTT
v_gene: TRBV28
d_gene: -
abundance: -
j_gene: TRBJ1-1

CDR3aa: CSVLRGEQFF
CDR3nt: TGCAGCGTCCTCCGCGGGGAGCAGTTCTTC
v_gene: TRBV29-1
d_gene: -
abundance: -
j_gene: TRBJ2-1

CDR3aa: CASSRLGGGPNEQFF
CDR3nt: TGCGCCAGCAGCCGCCTTGGGGGGGGGCCAAATGAGCAGTTCTTC
v_gene: TRBV4-1
d_gene: -
abundance: few
j_gene: TRBJ2-1

CDR3aa: CASSKLRQGITEAFF
CDR3nt: TGTGCCAGCAGCAAACTGAGACAGGGGATCACTGAAGCTTTCTTT
v_gene: TRBV21-1
d_gene: -
abundance: -
j_gene: TRBJ1-1